This T cell receptor beta chain was recovered during a study of blood T cell repertoires in COVID-19. On the study more broadly: Specimens from acute and convalescent COVID-19 originated in the United States, Italy and Spain. Sample material is recorded as cDNA or gDNA derived from T cells, B-cell-depleted T cells, or PBMCs.

Germline V gives CDR1 SGHRS, CDR2 YFSETQ. The V end lost 4 bases, the J end lost 5 bases, and 12 bases lay between the germline ends. This CDR3 has 13 amino acids. Per the original methods: Quantification of nucleated cells was approximated via reference gene primer amplification. The table came from immunoSEQ multiplex PCR; TCRdb's copy has only in-frame clones and leaves some out. That table supplies the V and J calls and clone size; D and trimming were determined from the DNA. Of approximately 300,000 clones in the sample, approximately 90% were seen once. The Seattle patients, enrolled during active infection, were followed longitudinally.

The rearrangement uses TRBV5-1 and TRBJ1-1; tentative D call: TRBD1 (6 bases). The origin of this receptor is a woman aged 25 to 39 with COVID-19, enrolled during active disease. The sample consisted of peripheral blood. CDR3 in amino acids: CASSAGGHTEAFF. The CDR3 region has the DNA TGCGCCAGCAGCGCGGGGGGGCATACTGAAGCTTTCTTT.